Each of the 30 T cell receptor beta chains below was sequenced from the same sample in a study of blood T cell repertoires in COVID-19. Profiled with immunoSEQ multiplex PCR; TCRdb holds only in-frame clones, not every one. This table has 300,000 to 400,000 clones, around 86% appearing once. Sequencing was done on a sample of PBMCs or T cells enriched from blood (not recorded which). These receptors were collected from a woman aged 40 to 50 with acute COVID-19.

The genes are TRBV19 and TRBJ1-5; TRBD1 agrees at 7 bases. This CDR3 is 16 amino acids long. After removal of 3 bases from V and 4 bases from J, the junction contained 9 bases not matched to a gene. Germline CDR1 and CDR2: LNHDA and SQIVND (reference sequence). The CDR3 reads CASSIDRVAWNQPQHF. The CDR3 DNA reads as TGTGCCAGTAGTATCGACAGGGTGGCTTGGAATCAGCCCCAGCATTTT.

The rearrangement joins TRBV12-5 to TRBJ1-2; D call uncertain. V lost 1 base, J lost 5 bases, and 5 bases lay in between. CDR3 length: 12 residues. Looked up from germline, CDR1 is LGHNT and CDR2 is FRNRAP. This CDR3 reads CASGLAPYGYTF. The CDR3 DNA reads TGTGCTAGTGGTTTGGCCCCGTATGGCTACACCTTC.

The chain combines TRBV28 with TRBJ1-5; D uncertain. Germline V lookup: CDR1 MDHEN, CDR2 SYDVKM. Trimming removed 5 bases from V and 5 bases from J, with 10 bases in between. The CDR3 totals 13 residues. CDR3 amino acids: CASSRQAYQPQHF. As DNA, the CDR3 is TGTGCCAGCAGTCGACAAGCTTATCAGCCCCAGCATTTT.

This clone has just a few counts. The chain couples TRBV11-3 to TRBJ2-1; no firm D call. Trimming removed 3 bases from V and 7 bases from J, with 10 bases in between. The length of the CDR3 is 13 residues. Germline-derived CDR1 and CDR2 are SGHNT and YENEEA. The DNA of the CDR3 is TGTGCCAGCAGCTTCCTCTCCTCGAATGAGCAGTTCTTC. The encoded protein is CASSFLSSNEQFF.

This chain connects TRBV2 to TRBJ1-2; 8 bases are shared with TRBD1. Germline V CDR1 and CDR2: SNHLY, FYNNEI. V shed 6 bases and J 2 bases; nucleotides not matched to a gene: 11. The CDR3 consists of 16 residues. The CDR3 is CASSRTGLTENYGYTF. DNA for the CDR3: TGTGCCAGCAGCCGGACAGGGCTAACGGAAAACTATGGCTACACCTTC.

CDR3 loop: CASSLALGAGRGYNEQFF. The CDR3 region has the DNA TGTGCCAGCAGCTTAGCCCTCGGGGCGGGGAGAGGATACAATGAGCAGTTCTTC. The rearrangement joins TRBV7-9 to TRBJ2-1; TRBD2 might be the D (6 bases). CDR3 size: 18 residues. Germline assignment: CDR1 SEHNR and CDR2 FQNEAQ (reference sequence). Trimming shortened V by 0 bases and J by 4 bases, and 19 bases separated the two germline ends.

This chain links TRBV19 with TRBJ1-5, with 9 bases identical to TRBD1. Per germline, CDR1 LNHDA and CDR2 SQIVND (reference sequence). The CDR3 runs to 15 residues. With 5 bases clipped from V and 5 bases from J, the junction kept 7 bases outside the gene matches. The CDR3 bases are TGTGCCAGTAGTCCGGGACAGGGTTTTTATCAGCCCCAGCATTTT. Protein: CASSPGQGFYQPQHF.

This chain links TRBV24-1 with TRBJ2-5, with a weak D call TRBD2 (6 bases). Germline V gene data show CDR1 as KGHDR and CDR2 as SFDVKD. The CDR3 is made up of 14 amino acids. V was pared by 0 bases and J by 3 bases, with 7 bases between. CDR3 sequence: CATSDLPGEETQYF. The DNA for the CDR3 is TGTGCCACCAGTGATTTGCCGGGGGAAGAGACCCAGTACTTC.

This rearrangement joins TRBV10-3 to TRBJ2-3; D remains unclear. V lost 10 bases to trimming and J lost 0 bases, with 14 bases between them. The germline V gene has CDR1 ENHRY and CDR2 SYGVKD. This CDR3 contains 14 residues. The CDR3 DNA reads TGTGCCACGCAAAACACCCAGAGCACAGATACGCAGTATTTT. It yields the protein CATQNTQSTDTQYF.

The chain is built from TRBV13 and TRBJ1-5; no firm D call. In germline, CDR1 is PRHDT, CDR2 FYEKMQ (reference sequence). The CDR3 is 15 residues long. V was cut by 3 bases and J by 3 bases, with 12 bases left in between. In nucleotides, the CDR3 is TGTGCCAGCAGCTTCGGGAACAGAGACAATCAGCCCCAGCATTTT. It codes for CASSFGNRDNQPQHF.

This chain uses TRBV5-5 with TRBJ1-2; the D is unclear. The CDR3 covers 14 residues. Germline assignment: CDR1 SGHKS and CDR2 YYEKEE (reference sequence). Deletions cut 0 bases from V and 4 bases from J, with 10 bases between. The CDR3 DNA follows: TGTGCCAGCAGCTTGGGGTGGGGAGCCTATGGCTACACCTTC. Protein: CASSLGWGAYGYTF.

The V gene is TRBV29-1, the J gene TRBJ1-2; no clear D. The CDR3 is 12 residues long. Germline loops: CDR1 SQVTM, CDR2 ANQGSEA. With 7 bases removed from V and 1 base from J, the gap between germline ends came to 10 bases. The CDR3 DNA reads TGCAGCGCCGGGGATATTAACTATGGCTACACCTTC. Translation: CSAGDINYGYTF.

The CDR3 reads CASSPARDYTF. CDR3 nucleotides: TGTGCCAGCAGCCCAGCCAGGGACTACACCTTC. The J gene is TRBJ1-2, the V gene TRBV6-6, with D perhaps matching TRBD1 (5 bases). The CDR3 extends over 11 amino acids. V gave up 6 bases and J gave up 10 bases, with 12 bases separating them. Germline assignment: CDR1 MNHNY and CDR2 SVGAGI (reference sequence).

As regards this clone: The junction departs from the called germline gene at one end, perhaps through a read error. The chain recombines TRBV2 with TRBJ1-5; D is possibly TRBD1 (6 bases). Germline values: CDR1 SNHLY, CDR2 FYNNEI. The CDR3 extends over 11 amino acids. This CDR3 is CASSGRTESNF. The CDR3, as DNA: TGTGCCAGCAGCGGAAGGACAGAGAGTAATTTT.

This clone was seen only once. This chain joins TRBV4-2 and TRBJ1-3; possibly TRBD1 for D (6 bases). Looked up from germline, CDR1 is LGHNA and CDR2 is YNFKEQ. The CDR3 is 19 amino acids. Between the trimmed V and J ends, which lost 0 bases and 3 bases, there was a span of 21 bases. CDR3 sequence reads: CASSQDVIVGRGGGNTIYF. CDR3 DNA: TGTGCCAGCAGCCAAGATGTCATAGTAGGCAGGGGCGGTGGAAACACCATATATTTT.

This clone was picked up a small number of times. The rearrangement uses TRBV5-1 and TRBJ2-7; the match to TRBD1 covers 9 bases. The CDR3 sequence is 15 residues long. The germline CDR1 and CDR2 sequences are SGHRS and YFSETQ. Trimming at V came to 4 bases and at J to 1 base, leaving 6 bases not matched to a gene. CDR3 sequence reads: CASSRGTGPSYEQYF. The CDR3 nucleotides are TGCGCCAGCAGCCGAGGGACAGGGCCTTCCTACGAGCAGTACTTC.

This clone occurred a few times. V is TRBV7-3 and J is TRBJ1-1; tentatively, D is TRBD1 (6 bases). Germline-derived CDR1 and CDR2 are SGHTA and FQGTGA. Between the trimmed V and J ends, which lost 3 bases and 4 bases, there was a span of 18 bases. The CDR3 extends over 16 amino acids. Here the CDR3 DNA reads TGTGCCAGCAGCTTGGAAGGGAGGGGGTTGGCCACTGAAGCTTTCTTT. It yields the protein CASSLEGRGLATEAFF. The whole variable domain, filled in from reference TRBV7-3 and TRBJ1-1, reads GAGVSQTPSNKVTEKGKYVELRCDPISGHTALYWYRQSLGQGPEFLIYFQGTGAADDSGLPNDRFFAVRPEGSVSTLKIQRTERGDSAVYLCASSLEGRGLATEAFFGQGTRLTVV.

The gene calls are TRBV5-1 and TRBJ2-5; TRBD2 aligns across 8 bases. The V gene's germline CDR1 is SGHRS and CDR2 YFSETQ. The length of the CDR3 is 16 residues. V shed 2 bases and J 3 bases; nucleotides not matched to a gene: 9. In nucleotides, the CDR3 is TGCGCCAGCAGCTTCTCGGGAGGGCCTTCAAAAGAGACCCAGTACTTC. Its translation: CASSFSGGPSKETQYF.

This clone came up a few times. The rearrangement links TRBV24-1 to TRBJ1-5; maybe TRBD1 (6 bases). Per germline, CDR1 KGHDR and CDR2 SFDVKD. V was pared by 7 bases and J by 6 bases, with 15 bases between. The CDR3 sequence is 14 residues long. The CDR3 here is CATSWGGSGQPQHF. CDR3 coding DNA: TGTGCCACCAGCTGGGGGGGCTCGGGTCAGCCCCAGCATTTT.

This clone showed up just a few times. V and J are TRBV19 and TRBJ1-6; D gene ambiguous. CDR1 is LNHDA and CDR2 is SQIVND in the germline V gene (reference sequence). This CDR3 has 13 residues. Trimming took 0 bases from V and 6 from J, leaving 3 bases between them. CDR3 DNA: TGTGCCAGTAGTATAGATCGTAATTCACCCCTCCACTTT. Residues: CASSIDRNSPLHF. The full variable domain, in which reference TRBV19 and TRBJ1-6 provide the parts outside the CDR3, is DGGITQSPKYLFRKEGQNVTLSCEQNLNHDAMYWYRQDPGQGLRLIYYSQIVNDFQKGDIAEGYSVSREKKESFPLTVTSAQKNPTAFYLCASSIDRNSPLHFGNGTRLTVT.

This chain uses TRBV4-3 with TRBJ2-7, with D possibly TRBD2 on 6 matching bases. Trimming cost V 0 bases and J 4 bases, with 10 bases left between them. The germline V gene encodes CDR1 LGHNA and CDR2 YSLEER. The CDR3 totals 14 residues. CDR3 DNA: TGCGCCAGCAGCCAAGATCCGGGAGTTTACGAGCAGTACTTC. Translating it yields CASSQDPGVYEQYF.

This sequence joins TRBV2 and TRBJ2-7; 7 positions agree with TRBD2. Germline V lookup: CDR1 SNHLY, CDR2 FYNNEI. V trimming: 5 bases; J trimming: 3 bases; junction bases outside the gene matches: 4. The CDR3 covers 13 residues. The CDR3 DNA reads TGTGCCAGCAGTAGCGGGATTTACTACGAGCAGTACTTC. As protein: CASSSGIYYEQYF.

The chain combines TRBV7-9 with TRBJ1-2; D not resolved. Trimming removed 5 bases from V and 4 bases from J, with 20 bases in between. The CDR3 length is 16 residues. Germline V lookup: CDR1 SEHNR, CDR2 FQNEAQ (reference sequence). The chain's CDR3 is CASSNKIRETVYGYTF. CDR3 bases: TGTGCCAGCAGCAATAAGATACGGGAGACCGTCTATGGCTACACCTTC.

The genes are TRBV20-1 and TRBJ2-3, with TRBD2 as a possible D gene (6 bases). V shed 3 bases and J shed 3 bases, with 19 bases lying between them. CDR1 and CDR2 from the germline V gene are DFQATT and SNEGSKA (reference sequence). The CDR3 is 16 residues long. CDR3 in amino acids: CSASRRGPSGTDTQYF. The CDR3 DNA reads TGCAGTGCTAGTCGTCGCGGCCCGAGCGGGACAGATACGCAGTATTTT.

The gene calls are TRBV27 and TRBJ2-1, with a possible D match to TRBD1 (5 bases). The CDR3 runs 12 residues. Germline loops: CDR1 MNHEY, CDR2 SMNVEV (reference sequence). CDR3 nucleotide sequence: TGTGCGGTGCAGGGAAAGGACAATGAGCAGTTCTTC. It specifies CAVQGKDNEQFF.

The chain uses TRBV5-1 and TRBJ1-1; D remains unclear. The CDR3 totals 12 residues. Per germline, CDR1 SGHRS and CDR2 YFSETQ. Between the trimmed V and J ends, which lost 4 bases and 5 bases, there was a span of 9 bases. CDR3 sequence (DNA): TGCGCCAGCAGCCAAGGAGGGACTGAAGCTTTCTTT. Protein product: CASSQGGTEAFF.

The chain has TRBV19 and TRBJ1-4; maybe TRBD1 (5 bases). The CDR3 is made up of 16 amino acids. Trimming took 5 bases from V and 6 from J, leaving 19 bases between them. Germline V gives CDR1 LNHDA, CDR2 SQIVND (reference sequence). CDR3 protein: CASSFGGGREDEKLFF. The CDR3 DNA follows: TGTGCCAGTAGTTTTGGGGGAGGCCGGGAAGATGAAAAACTGTTTTTT.

This clone was recorded once. This chain links TRBV2 with TRBJ1-1; D unclear. Per the germline V gene, CDR1 is SNHLY and CDR2 is FYNNEI. The CDR3 is 15 amino acids. Trimming shortened V by 7 bases and J by 5 bases, and 20 bases separated the two germline ends. The CDR3 loop reads CASTGRSSSGTEAFF. The CDR3 coding sequence is TGTGCCAGCACCGGAAGGTCGTCGTCGGGGACTGAAGCTTTCTTT.

CDR3 coding DNA: TGTGCCAGCAGGTTAGCATCTCGGGGGGGTTCTGGCTACACCTTC. Residues: CASRLASRGGSGYTF. The chain uses TRBV28 and TRBJ1-2; D may be TRBD1 (5 bases). Germline V gene data show CDR1 as MDHEN and CDR2 as SYDVKM. This CDR3 is 15 amino acids long. V was trimmed by 6 bases and J by 7 bases, leaving 21 bases between them.

Written as DNA, the CDR3 is TGTGCCAGCAGCCGAGTTGCGGGAGCCGTAGAGACCCAGTACTTC. Translation gives CASSRVAGAVETQYF. The chain joins TRBV4-2 to TRBJ2-5; 7 bases align to TRBD2. Germline V gene lookup returns CDR1 LGHNA and CDR2 YNFKEQ. V gave up 4 bases and J gave up 4 bases; unmatched junction bases: 9. The CDR3 length is 15 residues.